This T cell receptor beta chain was found in a study of blood T cells in healthy people across ages. Study findings and constraints: Both higher diversity and more naive CD4+ cells marked long-lived donors when set against aged donors.

A second roughly 6 to 12 cycle PCR used barcoded and J-beta primers. TCRdb reanalysed the 5' RACE reads using MiXCR and keeps one entry per CDR3 protein. The table shows approximately 770,000 distinct CDR3 sequences, with over 45% occurring only once. Per-sample PBMC isolation yielded at least 6.5 million cells. A minimum of 5 micrograms of total RNA was extracted per sample. This clonotype has a handful of counts. The antigen remains undetermined. This TCR was sampled from a man aged 30 to 39 in good health. Sequencing was performed on blood.

The CDR3 sequence: CASSLADSGYTF. The CDR3, as DNA: TGTGCCAGCAGCTTAGCGGACTCAGGCTACACCTTC. This rearrangement joins TRBV7-9 to TRBJ1-2; D call uncertain. Trimming pared 0 bases from V and 8 bases from J, leaving 7 bases between. Germline V gene sequence: CDR1 SEHNR, CDR2 FQNEAQ (reference sequence). The CDR3 has 12 amino acids.